Listed here are 30 T cell receptor beta chains from one sample, sequenced in a study of spatial heterogeneity in lung cancer. MiXCR, applied by TCRdb to the 5' RACE reads, yields one record per CDR3 protein. The table includes tens of thousands of distinct CDR3 sequences, approximately 5.2% detected once. The time point here: sample taken at primary tumor resection. The sequenced material consisted of unsorted whole RNA from tumor, nontumor lung or frozen PBMC. The source material was PBMCs, sampled at surgery. These receptors all stem from a female donor with early-stage non-small cell lung cancer.

This clonotype showed up just once. One base away lies a much larger clone, so this may be a sequencing read error. The chain combines TRBV20-1 with TRBJ2-7; the D gene is possibly TRBD2 (7 bases). The germline V gene has CDR1 DFQATT and CDR2 SNEGSKA (reference sequence). The CDR3 has 16 residues. In DNA, the CDR3 is TGCAGTGCTAGAGATGGGAGGGGGGGCAGCTCCTACGTGCAGTACTTC. This sequence encodes CSARDGRGGSSYVQYF.

This clonotype was observed many times. The chain carries TRBV10-3 and TRBJ2-5, with D unresolved. The CDR3 is 18 amino acids. V lost 0 bases to trimming and J lost 5 bases, with 22 bases between them. Germline values: CDR1 ENHRY, CDR2 SYGVKD. This CDR3 reads CAISESKVYSTDRETQYF. The CDR3 region has the DNA TGTGCCATCAGTGAGTCGAAGGTTTACAGTACTGACCGGGAGACCCAGTACTTC.

This clonotype was detected ten times or more. The chain uses TRBV4-2 and TRBJ2-7, with TRBD2 matching 11 bases. The length of the CDR3 is 16 residues. The germline gives CDR1 LGHNA, CDR2 YNFKEQ. V was pared by 4 bases and J by 6 bases, with 11 bases of the junction left unmatched. Written as DNA, the CDR3 is TGTGCCAGCAGCCGTCCCGGGACTAGCGGCGTTATCGAGCAGTACTTC. Its protein product is CASSRPGTSGVIEQYF.

In DNA, the CDR3 is TGTGCCAGCAGCCAAGCGGTACAGCTCTATGGCTACACCTTC. Its protein is CASSQAVQLYGYTF. J is TRBJ1-2 and V is TRBV14; D ambiguous. The V and J ends lost 1 base and 4 bases respectively, with 10 bases between them. This CDR3 is built from 14 residues. Germline CDR1 SGHDN, CDR2 FVKESK.

V and J are TRBV20-1 and TRBJ2-1, with TRBD2 matching 9 bases. Unmatched junction bases numbered 2, after V lost 3 bases and J lost 5 bases. The germline CDR1 and CDR2 sequences are DFQATT and SNEGSKA (reference sequence). The CDR3 is made up of 13 amino acids. The chain's CDR3 is CSASRLADNEQFF. Written as DNA, the CDR3 is TGCAGTGCTAGCCGACTAGCGGACAATGAGCAGTTCTTC.

This clonotype was observed at least ten times. This chain connects TRBV28 to TRBJ2-7, with TRBD2 as a possible D gene (6 bases). This CDR3 spans 14 amino acids. V was clipped by 6 bases and J by 4 bases, with 16 bases between them. Germline V gene lookup returns CDR1 MDHEN and CDR2 SYDVKM. Written as DNA, the CDR3 is TGTGCCAGCAGCCCGCCCGGGAGCGGGTACGAGCAGTACTTC. Amino acid sequence: CASSPPGSGYEQYF.

This clonotype came up many times. The chain joins TRBV10-3 to TRBJ2-1, with 9 bases aligning to TRBD1. The CDR3 consists of 16 residues. Trimming cost V 0 bases and J 0 bases; bases outside gene matches: 0. The germline V gene has CDR1 ENHRY and CDR2 SYGVKD. This CDR3 reads CAISESGQGSYNEQFF. The CDR3 region has the DNA TGTGCCATCAGTGAGTCGGGACAGGGCTCCTACAATGAGCAGTTCTTC.

The table lists this clonotype with many counts. The V gene is TRBV20-1, the J gene TRBJ1-5, with a possible D match to TRBD1 (6 bases). Trimming stripped 3 bases from V and 2 bases from J, with 14 bases between. The CDR3 extends over 15 amino acids. Germline CDR1 and CDR2: DFQATT and SNEGSKA (reference sequence). The CDR3 is CSASGGRVGNQPQHF. As DNA, the CDR3 is TGCAGTGCTAGCGGGGGGCGCGTCGGCAATCAGCCCCAGCATTTT.

In this sample, this clonotype turned up many times. The V gene is TRBV3-1, the J gene TRBJ1-1; no reliable D call. Trimming cost V 0 bases and J 5 bases, with 7 bases left between them. This CDR3 is built from 13 residues. Germline CDR1 and CDR2: LGHDT and YNNKEL (reference sequence). In DNA form, the CDR3 reads TGTGCCAGCAGCCAAGATAGAGGGACTGAAGCTTTCTTT. Translating gives CASSQDRGTEAFF.

This clonotype was observed many times. The V call is TRBV4-3, the J call TRBJ2-3; D is ambiguous. CDR1 LGHNA and CDR2 YSLEER come from the germline V gene. The CDR3 extends over 15 amino acids. Trimming took off 0 bases at V and 2 bases at J, with 9 bases between the two ends. DNA of the CDR3: TGCGCCAGCAGCCAAGATTGGGCGGACACAGATACGCAGTATTTT. Residues: CASSQDWADTDTQYF.

This clonotype was recorded at least ten times. The chain is built from TRBV15 and TRBJ2-1; TRBD2 aligns across 9 bases. CDR1 LNHNV and CDR2 YYDKDF come from the germline V gene (reference sequence). J gave up 9 bases and V 4 bases, and 16 bases lay outside the gene matches. The CDR3 extends over 17 amino acids. CDR3 DNA: TGTGCCACCAGCATACCGGGGCGGGGGGGCCCCCCCGTTGAGCAGTTCTTC. As protein: CATSIPGRGGPPVEQFF.

In this sample, this clonotype turned up many times. This chain joins TRBV29-1 and TRBJ2-5; D unclear. The CDR3 consists of 10 residues. V lost 0 bases and J 6 bases, leaving 2 bases between the germline ends. Germline V gene data show CDR1 as SQVTM and CDR2 as ANQGSEA. CDR3 sequence reads: CSVEDKTQYF. The CDR3 DNA is TGCAGCGTTGAAGACAAGACCCAGTACTTC.

Details on this clonotype: A read error is possible here, since a much larger clone lies one base away. V is TRBV27 and J is TRBJ1-5; no firm D call. CDR3 length equals 13 residues. The V end lost 2 bases, the J end lost 6 bases, and 8 bases lay between the germline ends. CDR1 and CDR2 (germline): MNHEY, SMNVEV (reference sequence). Here the CDR3 DNA reads TGTGCCAGCAGTTTACGGCTTTGTCAGCCCCAGCATTTT. Translated: CASSLRLCQPQHF.

This clonotype was detected ten times or more. The chain has TRBV4-2 and TRBJ2-6; D is perhaps TRBD1 (5 bases). V was shortened by 1 base and J by 1 base, with 14 bases between the two germline ends. Looked up from germline, CDR1 is LGHNA and CDR2 is YNFKEQ. CDR3 length: 18 amino acids. In DNA, the CDR3 is TGTGCCAGCAGCCAAGCGGCACTGCAGGGTTCTGGGGCCAACGTCCTGACTTTC. Its protein is CASSQAALQGSGANVLTF.

This clonotype was picked up many times. The chain carries TRBV2 and TRBJ2-3; D may be TRBD1 or TRBD2 (6 bases each). V was pared by 8 bases and J by 3 bases, with 15 bases between. The V gene's germline CDR1 is SNHLY and CDR2 FYNNEI. This CDR3 has 14 amino acids. CDR3 bases: TGTGCCAGCGGTTTGGGGGGCGCTACAGATACGCAGTATTTT. Protein product: CASGLGGATDTQYF.

Details on this clonotype: Being one base from a much bigger clone, this may be a read error. V and J are TRBV3-1 and TRBJ1-4; D is ambiguous. This CDR3 has 14 amino acids. CDR1 is LGHDT, CDR2 YNNKEL, per germline (reference sequence). CDR3 coding DNA: TGTACCAGCAGCCCTAGTTCGTCAGGCGAAAAACTGTTTTTT. Translation gives CTSSPSSSGEKLFF.

This clonotype was picked up many times. This chain uses TRBV7-9 with TRBJ1-1; possibly TRBD1 for D (6 bases). The CDR3 is 14 residues long. Germline CDR1 SEHNR, CDR2 FQNEAQ (reference sequence). V lost 5 bases to trimming and J lost 1 base, with 11 bases between them. CDR3 in amino acids: CASSPSTGNTEAFF. The DNA for the CDR3 is TGTGCCAGCAGCCCCTCGACAGGGAACACTGAAGCTTTCTTT.

This clonotype was detected ten times or more. V gene TRBV7-9 combines with J gene TRBJ1-2; D is unclear. The CDR3 totals 13 residues. The V gene lost 2 bases and the J gene lost 2 bases, with 6 bases spanning the gap. From germline, CDR1 is SEHNR and CDR2 FQNEAQ (reference sequence). The CDR3 here is CASSLKSNYGYTF. The CDR3 coding sequence is TGTGCCAGCAGCTTAAAATCCAACTATGGCTACACCTTC.

At least ten counts were recorded for this clonotype. The V gene is TRBV28, the J gene TRBJ1-2; D remains ambiguous. CDR1 and CDR2 from the germline V gene are MDHEN and SYDVKM. The CDR3 has 14 amino acids. Trimming pared 2 bases from V and 7 bases from J, leaving 14 bases between. The CDR3 loop is CASSLLFREPGYTF. CDR3 in DNA: TGTGCCAGCAGTTTACTTTTTAGAGAACCTGGCTACACCTTC.

This chain connects TRBV4-3 to TRBJ2-3; 11 bases match TRBD2. After removal of 3 bases from V and 2 bases from J, the junction contained 10 bases not matched to a gene. The CDR3 is 18 residues long. CDR1 is LGHNA, CDR2 YSLEER, per germline. CDR3 protein: CASSQMAGSGGATDTQYF. In DNA, the CDR3 is TGCGCCAGCAGCCAGATGGCGGGTAGCGGGGGGGCCACAGATACGCAGTATTTT.

This clonotype showed up many times. The V gene is TRBV4-2, the J gene TRBJ1-1; D is uncertain. The CDR3 length is 15 residues. Looked up from germline, CDR1 is LGHNA and CDR2 is YNFKEQ. V was pared by 4 bases and J by 0 bases, with 12 bases between. CDR3 in DNA: TGTGCCAGCAGCCCCTGGACGGCCGTGAACACTGAAGCTTTCTTT. Its translation: CASSPWTAVNTEAFF.

The V gene is TRBV7-8, the J gene TRBJ2-2; D possibly corresponds to TRBD2 (5 bases). Per germline, CDR1 SGHVS and CDR2 FQNEAQ. The CDR3 is 16 residues long. The V and J ends lost 2 bases and 7 bases respectively, with 17 bases between them. The CDR3 loop is CASSLLRQAGHGELFF. CDR3 bases: TGTGCCAGCAGCTTACTCAGGCAGGCGGGTCACGGGGAGCTGTTTTTT.

At least ten counts were recorded for this clonotype. The gene calls are TRBV24-1 and TRBJ2-5, with D possibly being TRBD1 or TRBD2 (6 bases each). The length of the CDR3 is 13 residues. CDR1 and CDR2 from the germline V gene are KGHDR and SFDVKD. The ends were cut back, 3 bases at V and 7 bases at J, with 11 bases in the middle. The CDR3 sequence: CATSDRGAGTQYF. CDR3 coding DNA: TGTGCCACCAGTGATAGGGGGGCGGGGACCCAGTACTTC.

This clonotype came up many times. The CDR3 sequence: CAWSVRDSYRLGSPLHF. In DNA form, the CDR3 reads TGTGCCTGGAGTGTCCGGGACAGCTACCGTCTGGGTTCACCCCTCCACTTT. The rearrangement links TRBV30 to TRBJ1-6; TRBD1 matches 7 bases. V was pared by 0 bases and J by 9 bases, with 14 bases of the junction left unmatched. Germline CDR1 GTSNPN, CDR2 SVGIG (reference sequence). This CDR3 region has 17 residues.

This clonotype was counted at least ten times. V gene TRBV4-1 combines with J gene TRBJ2-5; D gene ambiguous. V was shortened by 5 bases and J by 6 bases, with 16 bases between the two germline ends. Per germline, CDR1 MGHRA and CDR2 YSYEKL. CDR3 size: 14 residues. The CDR3 DNA follows: TGCGCCAGCAGCTCACCGGGCCTCCGGCAGACCCAGTACTTC. This sequence encodes CASSSPGLRQTQYF.

This clonotype was detected ten times or more. This chain uses TRBV28 with TRBJ2-3, with TRBD2 matching over 7 bases. V gave up 2 bases and J gave up 2 bases; unmatched junction bases: 4. The germline gives CDR1 MDHEN, CDR2 SYDVKM. The CDR3 sequence is 15 residues long. This chain's CDR3 is CASSLPSGITDTQYF. The CDR3, as DNA: TGTGCCAGCAGTTTACCTAGCGGCATCACAGATACGCAGTATTTT.

This clonotype was detected ten times or more. V is TRBV12-3 or TRBV12-4 and J is TRBJ1-1, with 7 bases that match TRBD1. J was trimmed by 4 bases and V by 6 bases; bases with no gene match: 5. CDR3 length: 13 residues. The CDR3 nucleotides are TGTGCCAGCAGCTCCCAGGGGGGCACTGAAGCTTTCTTT. As protein: CASSSQGGTEAFF.

This clonotype has a handful of counts. This chain joins TRBV5-1 and TRBJ1-6, with D tentatively TRBD1 (5 bases). In germline, CDR1 is SGHRS, CDR2 YFSETQ. V lost 0 bases and J lost 6, with 10 bases in between. The CDR3 has 15 amino acids. CDR3 amino acids: CASSLGTSRNSPLHF. DNA of the CDR3: TGCGCCAGCAGCTTGGGGACATCGCGTAATTCACCCCTCCACTTT. Together with reference TRBV5-1 and TRBJ1-6, the CDR3 gives the full variable domain: KAGVTQTPRYLIKTRGQQVTLSCSPISGHRSVSWYQQTPGQGLQFLFEYFSETQRNKGNFPGRFSGRQFSNSRSEMNVSTLELGDSALYLCASSLGTSRNSPLHFGNGTRLTVT.

A few counts support this clonotype. The chain carries TRBV6-6 and TRBJ2-3, with no clear D. The CDR3 consists of 13 residues. Germline V gene sequence: CDR1 MNHNY, CDR2 SVGAGI (reference sequence). The V end was cut by 5 bases, the J end by 4 bases, with 10 bases between. The CDR3 region is CASSEDFPDTQYF. The CDR3 DNA sequence: TGTGCCAGCAGTGAAGATTTTCCAGATACGCAGTATTTT.

This clonotype has ten or more counts. The rearrangement links TRBV7-2 to TRBJ1-1; D unclear. The CDR3 is 12 residues long. V shed 4 bases and J shed 11 bases, with 14 bases lying between them. Germline CDR1 is SGHTA and CDR2 is FQGNSA. Here the CDR3 reads CASSSMPGEAFF. The CDR3 DNA reads TGTGCCAGCAGCTCGATGCCTGGTGAGGCTTTCTTT.